The 24 T cell receptor beta chains below were found in one sample sequenced in a study of T-cell memory formation after mild COVID-19 (dated by TCRdb to about 2021). Library prep was done by 5' RACE. Instrument on record: Illumina NovaSeq 6000. TCRdb redid the processing of the public reads, applying fastp at Q25 and MiXCR, and retained in-frame beta chains. Identical CDR3 protein sequences are pooled into one entry, listed with their most common genes and DNA. The sample includes under 200,000 distinct CDR3 sequences, with approximately 10% observed a single time. The ten largest clones take up roughly 3.8% of the sample. What was sequenced was PBMCs or a T cell subset sorted from them (not recorded which). Receptor source: a man between 18 and 29 years old who had mild COVID-19 (a few samples of this study predate the infection). The sample titles of this study are shuffled in the database, so cell type and time point are left out; the donor was told from shared clones.

This clonotype was detected many times. The chain recombines TRBV6-5 with TRBJ1-5; D perhaps matches TRBD1 (6 bases). The V gene lost 2 bases and the J gene lost 1 base, with 15 bases spanning the gap. Germline V gene data show CDR1 as MNHEY and CDR2 as SVGAGI. The CDR3 is made up of 17 amino acids. CDR3 DNA: TGTGCCAGCAGTTACCCCCCACAGGGCGCGAGCAATCAGCCCCAGCATTTT. Protein sequence: CASSYPPQGASNQPQHF.

This clonotype was detected a few times. The rearrangement links TRBV20-1 to TRBJ1-4; 7 positions match TRBD1. V lost 4 bases to trimming and J lost 8 bases; unmatched junction nucleotides: 10. Germline CDR1 and CDR2: DFQATT and SNEGSKA (reference sequence). The CDR3 length is 14 residues. DNA of the CDR3: TGCAGTGCTACAGGGGGAGGCGTAGGCGAAAAACTGTTTTTT. Amino acids: CSATGGGVGEKLFF.

This clonotype was seen at least ten times. The rearrangement uses TRBV29-1 and TRBJ2-7, with a tentative D call TRBD2 (5 bases). Germline assignment: CDR1 SQVTM and CDR2 ANQGSEA. The CDR3 consists of 10 residues. Deletions cut 5 bases from V and 3 bases from J, with 5 bases between. The DNA for the CDR3 is TGCAGCGTTCGGGACTACGAGCAGTACTTC. As protein: CSVRDYEQYF.

A word on this clonotype: The DNA is left out, because the CDR3 cannot be placed on it with certainty; the CDR3 is given as TCRdb lists it. The V call is TRBV28, the J call TRBJ2-7; TRBD1 is the table's D call and was not checked against the DNA. The CDR3 adds up to 18 amino acids, both ends counted. Germline values: CDR1 MDHEN, CDR2 SYDVKM. CDR3 residues: CASSSSGGGRDSPYEQYV.

The chain combines TRBV20-1 with TRBJ1-5, with D perhaps TRBD1 (6 bases). Germline V lookup: CDR1 DFQATT, CDR2 SNEGSKA (reference sequence). Between the trimmed V and J ends, which lost 5 bases and 6 bases, there was a span of 14 bases. The CDR3 covers 13 residues. This CDR3 is CSARPEGGQPQHF. In nucleotides, the CDR3 is TGCAGTGCTCGGCCCGAAGGGGGTCAGCCCCAGCATTTT.

This clonotype was counted ten times or more. The gene calls are TRBV5-1 and TRBJ2-5; D is uncertain. CDR3 length: 12 amino acids. Germline V CDR1 and CDR2: SGHRS, YFSETQ. Trimming pared 7 bases from V and 3 bases from J, leaving 10 bases between. The DNA for the CDR3 is TGCGCCAGCCCCTATATTGAAGAGACCCAGTACTTC. This translates into CASPYIEETQYF.

This clonotype has only a few counts. CDR3 sequence: CASSSSGSSATDTQYF. CDR3 sequence (DNA): TGTGCCAGCAGCTCGTCGGGGTCCTCAGCCACAGATACGCAGTATTTT. The rearrangement links TRBV7-3 to TRBJ2-3; D is possibly TRBD2 (5 bases). Germline V gives CDR1 SGHTA, CDR2 FQGTGA. The CDR3 has 16 residues. Trimming pared 4 bases from V and 2 bases from J, leaving 16 bases between.

V gene TRBV5-5 combines with J gene TRBJ1-4; D gene unclear. In germline, CDR1 is SGHKS, CDR2 YYEKEE (reference sequence). The CDR3 consists of 15 residues. Deletions cut 0 bases from V and 2 bases from J, with 8 bases between. CDR3: CASSLETGTNEKLFF. The CDR3, as DNA: TGTGCCAGCAGCTTGGAGACTGGCACTAATGAAAAACTGTTTTTT. The full variable domain, with the rest looked up from reference TRBV5-5 and TRBJ1-4, is DAGVTQSPTHLIKTRGQQVTLRCSPISGHKSVSWYQQVLGQGPQFIFQYYEKEERGRGNFPDRFSARQFPNYSSELNVNALLLGDSALYLCASSLETGTNEKLFFGSGTQLSVL.

The rearrangement joins TRBV24-1 to TRBJ2-7; D call uncertain. V lost 7 bases and J lost 4, with 7 bases in between. There are 11 residues in the CDR3. Germline V gene lookup returns CDR1 KGHDR and CDR2 SFDVKD. The CDR3: CATRLGYEQYV. CDR3 DNA sequence: TGTGCCACCAGGTTGGGTTACGAGCAGTACGTC.

This clonotype was seen only a few times. The chain couples TRBV24-1 to TRBJ2-3, with 9 bases aligning to TRBD2. V lost 4 bases and J lost 1; bases outside the gene matches: 2. Germline V CDR1 and CDR2: KGHDR, SFDVKD. The CDR3 consists of 15 residues. The CDR3 nucleotides are TGTGCCACCAGTGAAGCTAGCGGGGGCACAGATACGCAGTATTTT. Its translation is CATSEASGGTDTQYF.

This clonotype has a count of ten or more. At one end the junction does not follow the germline gene, possibly because of a read error. The chain carries TRBV3-1 and TRBJ2-1, with 13 positions matching TRBD2. CDR1 is LGHDT and CDR2 is YNNKEL in the germline V gene (reference sequence). This CDR3 has 16 amino acids. Here the CDR3 reads CASNQLAGGPGGEQFF. For the CDR3, the DNA is TGTGCCAGCAACCAACTAGCGGGGGGGCCGGGTGGTGAGCAGTTCTTC.

The chain joins TRBV3-1 to TRBJ2-2; a possible D gene is TRBD1 (6 bases). Germline V lookup: CDR1 LGHDT, CDR2 YNNKEL (reference sequence). The V end lost 4 bases, the J end lost 5 bases, and 11 bases lay between the germline ends. The CDR3 extends over 14 amino acids. The CDR3: CASSLQGRTGELFF. The CDR3 DNA follows: TGTGCCAGCAGCCTACAGGGAAGGACCGGGGAGCTGTTTTTT.

This clonotype has only a few counts. This chain uses TRBV25-1 with TRBJ2-1, with TRBD2 identical over 8 bases. The V segment lost 4 bases and the J segment 4 bases; nucleotides outside the gene matches: 3. CDR3 length: 14 residues. Germline V gene sequence: CDR1 MGHDK, CDR2 SYGVNS. CDR3 nucleotides: TGTGCCAGCAGTGCGGGGGGGGCTTACAATGAGCAGTTCTTC. Translation gives CASSAGGAYNEQFF.

A few counts support this clonotype. The V and J genes are TRBV18 and TRBJ1-1; 11 bases are a match to TRBD1. The CDR3 runs 16 residues. Germline-derived CDR1 and CDR2 are KGHSH and LQKENI. The V segment lost 3 bases and the J segment 5 bases; nucleotides outside the gene matches: 8. Here the CDR3 reads CASSPGTGGGETEAFF. CDR3 DNA: TGTGCCAGCTCACCCGGGACAGGGGGAGGAGAGACTGAAGCTTTCTTT.

The CDR3 here is CASSPRGLAGGNEQFF. The CDR3 DNA is TGTGCCAGCAGCCCAAGGGGGCTAGCGGGTGGGAATGAGCAGTTCTTC. V usage is TRBV11-2 and J usage is TRBJ2-1; D possibly corresponds to TRBD2 (8 bases). The V end lost 5 bases, the J end lost 7 bases, and 21 bases lay between the germline ends. The CDR3 has 16 amino acids. Germline CDR1 SGHAT, CDR2 FQNNGV.

This clonotype was counted many times. V usage is TRBV29-1 and J usage is TRBJ2-6; no firm D call. The CDR3 runs 14 residues. V gave up 0 bases and J gave up 2 bases, with 5 bases separating them. The germline V gene has CDR1 SQVTM and CDR2 ANQGSEA. This chain's CDR3 is CSVEETAGANVLTF. CDR3 nucleotides: TGCAGCGTTGAAGAAACAGCTGGGGCCAACGTCCTGACTTTC.

The J gene is TRBJ2-5, the V gene TRBV19; D may be TRBD1 (6 bases). Trimming took off 5 bases at V and 2 bases at J, with 9 bases between the two ends. This CDR3 comprises 13 residues. Germline V gene lookup returns CDR1 LNHDA and CDR2 SQIVND (reference sequence). CDR3 region: CASSWTEQETQYF. CDR3 sequence (DNA): TGTGCCAGTAGTTGGACAGAACAAGAGACCCAGTACTTC.

This clonotype was observed many times. The chain is built from TRBV7-2 and TRBJ1-1, with D maybe TRBD1 (6 bases). CDR1 and CDR2 (germline): SGHTA, FQGNSA. The V and J ends lost 2 bases and 11 bases respectively, with 9 bases between them. There are 11 residues in the CDR3. The CDR3 DNA sequence: TGTGCCAGCAGCTTACGGGGGGCCGCTTTCTTT. Protein: CASSLRGAAFF.

The chain combines TRBV5-1 with TRBJ2-5; D is undetermined. This CDR3 spans 15 amino acids. The V end was cut by 0 bases, the J end by 5 bases, with 14 bases between. The germline V gene encodes CDR1 SGHRS and CDR2 YFSETQ. CDR3 residues: CASSLALGSAETQYF. The CDR3 DNA sequence: TGCGCCAGCAGCTTGGCCCTGGGATCGGCGGAGACCCAGTACTTC.

The rearrangement links TRBV7-2 to TRBJ2-4; D gene unclear. Trimming left V 3 bases short and J 0 bases short, with 6 bases between. Germline assignment: CDR1 SGHTA and CDR2 FQGNSA. CDR3 length: 14 amino acids. CDR3: CASSFALAKNIQYF. For the CDR3, the DNA is TGTGCCAGCAGCTTTGCCCTAGCCAAAAACATTCAGTACTTC.

This clonotype was detected many times. The genes are TRBV11-2 and TRBJ2-7; no clear D gene. Trimming stripped 6 bases from V and 0 bases from J, with 9 bases between. Germline CDR1 reads SGHAT; CDR2 reads FQNNGV. This CDR3 comprises 13 residues. The chain's CDR3 is CASRPSASYEQYV. In DNA, the CDR3 is TGTGCCAGCAGGCCTTCGGCCTCCTACGAGCAGTACGTC.

This clonotype was detected many times. The chain combines TRBV18 with TRBJ2-1; D remains unclear. The CDR3 totals 14 residues. V dropped 1 base and J dropped 5 bases, with 9 bases sitting between them. Germline-derived CDR1 and CDR2 are KGHSH and LQKENI. CDR3 DNA: TGTGCCAGCTCACCACTTGTAGGGAACAATGAGCAGTTCTTC. This codes for CASSPLVGNNEQFF.

A few counts support this clonotype. The chain joins TRBV6-1 to TRBJ1-5, with TRBD1 as a possible D gene (5 bases). CDR3 length: 15 residues. The V end lost 5 bases, the J end lost 2 bases, and 13 bases lay between the germline ends. Germline CDR1 is MNHNS and CDR2 is SASEGT. The CDR3 region is CASSPGTVGNQPQHF. The CDR3 DNA reads as TGTGCCAGCAGTCCCGGGACGGTGGGCAATCAGCCCCAGCATTTT.

This clonotype appeared a few times. This chain connects TRBV5-4 to TRBJ2-5; tentative D call: TRBD2 (5 bases). The CDR3 runs to 14 residues. Germline V gene lookup returns CDR1 SGHNT and CDR2 YYREEE (reference sequence). Trimming cost V 4 bases and J 5 bases, with 15 bases left between them. In nucleotides, the CDR3 is TGTGCCAGCAGCACCCAAGGGAGTGTTGAGACCCAGTACTTC. This gives the protein CASSTQGSVETQYF.